Listed here are 8 T cell receptor beta chains from one sample, sequenced in a study of molecular identifiers for immune sequencing clone quantification. TCRdb fed the PCR reads into MiXCR, producing one record per CDR3 protein. This sample has around 470,000 distinct CDR3 sequences, with around 23% found just once. Material: naive CD8+ T cells from blood, with Jurkat cell RNA spiked in. The subset: FACS-sorted CD8+CD4-CCR7+CD45RA+ naive T cells. The receptors shown here come from a human donor in good health. Some libraries in this study had Jurkat cell RNA spiked in.

The sample holds many counts of this clonotype. This sequence joins TRBV2 and TRBJ2-3, with 9 bases lining up with TRBD2. CDR1 is SNHLY and CDR2 is FYNNEI in the germline V gene. V shed 7 bases, J shed 6 bases, and the junction held 8 bases outside the gene matches. The CDR3 is 14 amino acids. CDR3 in DNA: TGTGCCAGCATTCCTAGCGGGAACGTGGATACGCAGTATTTT. This encodes CASIPSGNVDTQYF.

The table lists this clonotype with many counts. The rearrangement uses TRBV29-1 and TRBJ2-7; D might be TRBD1 (5 bases). V lost 1 base and J lost 5, with 18 bases in between. This CDR3 has 15 amino acids. The germline V gene encodes CDR1 SQVTM and CDR2 ANQGSEA. The CDR3 region has the DNA TGCAGCGTTGAAGCTGAAGGGGCCCCCATTGACGAGCAGTACTTC. It is translated as CSVEAEGAPIDEQYF.

As concerns this clonotype: One junction end does not reproduce the germline sequence, and a read error may be involved. The chain employs TRBV5-3 and TRBJ2-7, with 7 positions matching TRBD1. TRBV5-3 is given ORF status, its function remaining uncertain. The CDR3 is 16 amino acids. CDR3 sequence: CASSLGGPSKDHEQHF. The CDR3 nucleotides are TGTGCCAGCAGCTTAGGGGGCCCCTCCAAGGACCACGAGCAGCACTTC.

This clonotype was seen repeatedly, ten times or more. Relative to the germline gene, one junction end is altered; a read error may explain this. CDR3 nucleotides: TGTGTCAGCAGCTTAACGGGACCTTACGAGCAGTACTTC. It encodes CVSSLTGPYEQYF. The chain is built from TRBV7-9 and TRBJ2-7; either TRBD1 or TRBD2 may fit D (5 bases each). Germline values: CDR1 SEHNR, CDR2 FQNEAQ (reference sequence). This CDR3 is built from 13 residues.

In regard to this clonotype: Given a much more abundant clone one base away, this may be a read error. The chain joins TRBV7-2 to TRBJ2-1; weak D call: TRBD2 (6 bases). Trimming left V 3 bases short and J 4 bases short, with 16 bases between. Germline V gene data show CDR1 as SGHTA and CDR2 as FQGNSA. The CDR3 contains 16 residues. For the CDR3, the DNA is TGTGCCAGCAGCTTTCTAACGGGAGCACTATACAATGAGCAGTTCTTC. As protein: CASSFLTGALYNEQFF.

The V call is TRBV20-1, the J call TRBJ2-3, with TRBD2 matching over 7 bases. The CDR3 has 15 residues. V lost 0 bases, J lost 0 bases, and 3 bases stayed unmatched. The germline CDR1 and CDR2 sequences are DFQATT and SNEGSKA (reference sequence). The CDR3: CSARDGGGSTDTQYF. The CDR3 region has the DNA TGCAGTGCTAGAGATGGGGGGGGAAGCACAGATACGCAGTATTTT.

J is TRBJ2-5 and V is TRBV7-9; D unresolved. The CDR3 spans 15 residues. From germline, CDR1 is SEHNR and CDR2 FQNEAQ (reference sequence). V lost 5 bases, J lost 0 bases, and 13 bases lay in between. CDR3 sequence: CASSLWELDQETQYF. The CDR3, as DNA: TGTGCCAGCAGCCTCTGGGAACTGGACCAAGAGACCCAGTACTTC.

This clonotype was observed a few times. The chain combines TRBV7-9 with TRBJ1-5; the match to TRBD1 covers 8 bases. There are 16 residues in the CDR3. Germline V CDR1 and CDR2: SEHNR, FQNEAQ (reference sequence). Germline trimming cut 2 bases from V and 3 bases from J; bases unmatched to any gene: 6. The CDR3 sequence: CASSLYGQGHNQPQHF. The CDR3 bases are TGTGCCAGCAGCTTATATGGACAGGGCCACAATCAGCCCCAGCATTTT.